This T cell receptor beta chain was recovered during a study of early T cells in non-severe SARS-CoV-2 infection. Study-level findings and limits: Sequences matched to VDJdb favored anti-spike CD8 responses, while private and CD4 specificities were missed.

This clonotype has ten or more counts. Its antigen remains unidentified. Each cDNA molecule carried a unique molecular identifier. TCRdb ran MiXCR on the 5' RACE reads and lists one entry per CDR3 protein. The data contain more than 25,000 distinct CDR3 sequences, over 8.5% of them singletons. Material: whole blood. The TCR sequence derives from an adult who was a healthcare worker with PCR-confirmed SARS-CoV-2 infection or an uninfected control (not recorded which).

CDR3: CASTSSDRVEETQYF. The CDR3 DNA reads TGCGCCAGCACATCATCAGACAGGGTCGAAGAGACCCAGTACTTC. The chain employs TRBV5-1 and TRBJ2-5; 7 nucleotides align to TRBD1. V shed 6 bases and J 3 bases; nucleotides not matched to a gene: 11. CDR3 size: 15 residues. Germline V lookup: CDR1 SGHRS, CDR2 YFSETQ.